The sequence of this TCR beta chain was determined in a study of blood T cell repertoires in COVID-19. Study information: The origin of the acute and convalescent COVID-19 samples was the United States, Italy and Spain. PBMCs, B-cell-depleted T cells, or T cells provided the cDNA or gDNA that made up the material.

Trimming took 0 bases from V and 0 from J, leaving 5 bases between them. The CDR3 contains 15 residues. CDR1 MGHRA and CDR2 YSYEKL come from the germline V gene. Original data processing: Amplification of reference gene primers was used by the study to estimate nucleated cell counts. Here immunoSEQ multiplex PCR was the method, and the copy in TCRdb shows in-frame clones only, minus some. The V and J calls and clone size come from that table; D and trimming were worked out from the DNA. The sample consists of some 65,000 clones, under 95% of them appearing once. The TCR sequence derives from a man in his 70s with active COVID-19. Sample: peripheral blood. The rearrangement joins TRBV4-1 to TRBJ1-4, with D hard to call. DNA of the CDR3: TGCGCCAGCAGCCAAGACAGGACAACTAATGAAAAACTGTTTTTT. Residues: CASSQDRTTNEKLFF.